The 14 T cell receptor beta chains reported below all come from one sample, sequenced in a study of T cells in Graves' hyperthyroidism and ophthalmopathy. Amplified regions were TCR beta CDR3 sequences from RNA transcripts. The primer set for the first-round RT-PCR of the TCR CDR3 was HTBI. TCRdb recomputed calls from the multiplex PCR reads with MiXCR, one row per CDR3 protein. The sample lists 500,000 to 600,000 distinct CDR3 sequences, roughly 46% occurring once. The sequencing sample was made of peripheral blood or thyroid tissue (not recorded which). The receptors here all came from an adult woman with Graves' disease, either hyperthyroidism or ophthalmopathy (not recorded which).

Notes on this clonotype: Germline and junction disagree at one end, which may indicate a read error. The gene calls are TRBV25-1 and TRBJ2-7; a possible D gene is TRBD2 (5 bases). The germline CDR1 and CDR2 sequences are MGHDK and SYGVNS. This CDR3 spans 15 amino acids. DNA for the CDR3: TGTGCCTGCAGTGCGGCGGGCCTGAGCTCCTACGAGCAGTACTTC. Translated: CACSAAGLSSYEQYF.

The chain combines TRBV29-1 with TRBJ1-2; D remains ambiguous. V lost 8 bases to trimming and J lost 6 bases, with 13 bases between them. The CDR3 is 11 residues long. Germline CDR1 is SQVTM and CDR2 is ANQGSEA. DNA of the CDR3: TGCAGCAGTTGGAGTTCGAATGGCTACACCTTC. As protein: CSSWSSNGYTF. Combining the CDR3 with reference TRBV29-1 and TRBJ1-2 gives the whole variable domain SAVISQKPSRDICQRGTSLTIQCQVDSQVTMMFWYRQQPGQSLTLIATANQGSEATYESGFVIDKFPISRPNLTFSTLTVSNMSPEDSSIYLCSSWSSNGYTFGSGTRLTVV.

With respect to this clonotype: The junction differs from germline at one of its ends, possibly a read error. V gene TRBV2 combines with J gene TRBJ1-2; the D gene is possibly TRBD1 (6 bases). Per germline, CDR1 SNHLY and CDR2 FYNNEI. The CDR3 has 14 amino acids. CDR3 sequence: CASSVDGGGYGCTF. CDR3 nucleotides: TGTGCCAGCAGTGTCGATGGGGGCGGCTATGGCTGCACCTTC.

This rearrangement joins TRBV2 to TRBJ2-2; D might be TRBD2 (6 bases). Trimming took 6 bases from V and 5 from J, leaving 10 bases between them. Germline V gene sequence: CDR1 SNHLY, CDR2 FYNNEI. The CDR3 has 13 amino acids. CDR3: CASRAGRTGELFF. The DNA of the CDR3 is TGTGCCAGCAGGGCGGGACGTACCGGGGAGCTGTTTTTT.

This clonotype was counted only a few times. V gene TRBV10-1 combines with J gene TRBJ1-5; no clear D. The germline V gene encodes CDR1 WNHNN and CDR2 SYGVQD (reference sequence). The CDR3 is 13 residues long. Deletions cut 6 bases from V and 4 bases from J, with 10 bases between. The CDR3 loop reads CASSSVMNQPQHF. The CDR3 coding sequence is TGCGCCAGCAGCTCCGTCATGAATCAGCCCCAGCATTTT.

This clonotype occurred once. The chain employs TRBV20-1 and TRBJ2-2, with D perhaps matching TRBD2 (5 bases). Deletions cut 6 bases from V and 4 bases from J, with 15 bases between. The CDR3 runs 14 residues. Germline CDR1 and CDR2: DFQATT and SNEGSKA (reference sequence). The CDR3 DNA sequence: TGCAGTGCAAGACCCTCCGGGGTCACCGGGGAGCTGTTTTTT. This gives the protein CSARPSGVTGELFF.

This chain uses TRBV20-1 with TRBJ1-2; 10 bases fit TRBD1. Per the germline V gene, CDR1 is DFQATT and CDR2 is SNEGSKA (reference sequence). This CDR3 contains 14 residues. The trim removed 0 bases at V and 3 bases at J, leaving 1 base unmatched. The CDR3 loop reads CSAREDRGHYGYTF. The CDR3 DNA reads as TGCAGTGCTAGAGAAGACAGGGGGCACTATGGCTACACCTTC.

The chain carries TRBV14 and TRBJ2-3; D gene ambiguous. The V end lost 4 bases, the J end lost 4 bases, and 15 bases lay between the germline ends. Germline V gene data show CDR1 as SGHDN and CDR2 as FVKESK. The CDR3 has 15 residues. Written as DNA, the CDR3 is TGTGCCAGCAGCCCGCAGCGACCCCCGGCAGATACGCAGTATTTT. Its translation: CASSPQRPPADTQYF.

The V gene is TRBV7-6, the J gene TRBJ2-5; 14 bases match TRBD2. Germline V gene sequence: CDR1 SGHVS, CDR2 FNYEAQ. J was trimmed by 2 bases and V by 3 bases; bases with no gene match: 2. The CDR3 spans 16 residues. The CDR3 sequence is CASSFGTSGRQETQYF. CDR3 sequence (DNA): TGTGCCAGCAGCTTCGGGACTAGCGGGAGACAAGAGACCCAGTACTTC.

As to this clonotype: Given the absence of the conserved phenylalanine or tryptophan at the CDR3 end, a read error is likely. This chain's CDR3 is CASNPRGIEAFL. CDR3 DNA sequence: TGTGCCAGCAACCCGAGGGGCATCGAAGCTTTCCTT. V usage is TRBV5-4 and J usage is TRBJ1-1, with a possible D match to TRBD1 (5 bases). This CDR3 is built from 12 residues. Trimming shortened V by 6 bases and J by 8 bases, and 14 bases separated the two germline ends. CDR1 is SGHNT and CDR2 is YYREEE in the germline V gene (reference sequence).

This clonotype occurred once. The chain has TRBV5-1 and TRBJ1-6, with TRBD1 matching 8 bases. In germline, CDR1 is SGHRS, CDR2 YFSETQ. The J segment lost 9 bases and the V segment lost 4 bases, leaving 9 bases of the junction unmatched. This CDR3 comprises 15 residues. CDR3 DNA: TGCGCCAGCAGCCCCGTCGGACAGGGTGGTTCACCCCTCCACTTT. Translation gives CASSPVGQGGSPLHF. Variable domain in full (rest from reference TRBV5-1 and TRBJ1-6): KAGVTQTPRYLIKTRGQQVTLSCSPISGHRSVSWYQQTPGQGLQFLFEYFSETQRNKGNFPGRFSGRQFSNSRSEMNVSTLELGDSALYLCASSPVGQGGSPLHFGNGTRLTVT.

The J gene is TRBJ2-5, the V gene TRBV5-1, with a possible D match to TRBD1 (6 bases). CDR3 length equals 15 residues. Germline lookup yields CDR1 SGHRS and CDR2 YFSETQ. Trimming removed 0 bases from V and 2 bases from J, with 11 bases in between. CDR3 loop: CASSLAGDKQETQYF. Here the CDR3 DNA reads TGCGCCAGCAGCTTGGCAGGGGACAAACAAGAGACCCAGTACTTC.

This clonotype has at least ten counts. In DNA form, the CDR3 reads TGTGCCAGCAGCCAAGTGACGCGCGGGAGGGCCAACGAGCAGTACTTC. It is translated as CASSQVTRGRANEQYF. The rearrangement uses TRBV4-2 and TRBJ2-7; TRBD2 matches 9 bases. Trimming cost V 1 base and J 5 bases; bases outside gene matches: 9. Germline V gene lookup returns CDR1 LGHNA and CDR2 YNFKEQ. This CDR3 has 16 amino acids.

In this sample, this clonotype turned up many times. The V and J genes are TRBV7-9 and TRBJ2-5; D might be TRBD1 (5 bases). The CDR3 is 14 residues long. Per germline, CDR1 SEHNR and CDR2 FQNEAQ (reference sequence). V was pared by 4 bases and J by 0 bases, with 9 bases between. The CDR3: CASSWTPDQETQYF. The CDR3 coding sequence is TGTGCCAGCAGCTGGACACCCGACCAAGAGACCCAGTACTTC.